The 2 T cell receptor beta chains below come from one sample, sequenced in a study of intratumoral heterogeneity in liver cancer. Tumour samples came from separate, distinct regions of the hepatocellular carcinoma nodule. Generated by immunoSEQ multiplex PCR, the TCRdb table keeps only in-frame clones and is missing some. Here the sample spans about 6,200 clones, around 71% being singletons. Sequenced material: tumor tissue, taken before any cancer treatment. These TCRs come from a woman between 65 and 79 years old with hepatocellular carcinoma.

The CDR3 region has the DNA TGTGCCAGCAGTGGGCTAGCGGGAGGGACGAGGACAGATACGCAGTATTTT. Its protein is CASSGLAGGTRTDTQYF. This chain joins TRBV27 and TRBJ2-3; 12 bases agree with TRBD2. The V and J ends lost 5 bases and 3 bases, in that order; junction bases with no gene match: 9. Germline V gene data show CDR1 as MNHEY and CDR2 as SMNVEV (reference sequence). CDR3 length: 17 amino acids.

The genes are TRBV29-1 and TRBJ1-2, with D perhaps TRBD1 (6 bases). This CDR3 contains 13 residues. Trimming left V 7 bases short and J 4 bases short, with 16 bases between. Looked up from germline, CDR1 is SQVTM and CDR2 is ANQGSEA. The CDR3 coding sequence is TGCAGCGGGGGCGAGGGAGGGGGCTATGGCTACACCTTC. It is translated as CSGGEGGGYGYTF.